Sequencing of this T cell receptor (beta chain) was carried out in a study of CD8+CD57+ T cells in acquired aplastic anemia. Regarding the study as a whole: In CD8+ cells, Simpson's diversity showed no significant difference between patients and controls.

The study profiled TCR beta VDJ and CDR3 using genomic DNA as template. TCRdb re-derived calls from the reads in MiXCR, one entry per CDR3 protein. This table has 150,000 to 200,000 distinct CDR3 sequences, around 48% appearing once. Before being chosen for sequencing, patients had shown CD8+CD57+ cell expansion by flow cytometry. Every patient was diagnosed with severe acquired aplastic anemia. Remarks on this clonotype: Its antigen is currently unknown.

The TCR sequence derives from a human donor with aplastic anemia. The sample taken for sequencing was sorted CD4+, CD8+, or CD8+CD57+ T cells (not recorded which) from PBMCs.

The CDR3 loop is CASRGRDLEQYF. The CDR3 DNA reads as TGTGCCAGCCGTGGACGGGACCTCGAGCAGTACTTC. The V gene is TRBV7-8, the J gene TRBJ2-7; possibly TRBD1 or TRBD2 for D (5 bases each). With 8 bases removed from V and 6 bases from J, the gap between germline ends came to 14 bases. This CDR3 is 12 amino acids long. Germline CDR1 and CDR2: SGHVS and FQNEAQ.